The 25 T cell receptor beta chains in this list originate from one sample, sequenced in a study of T cell repertoires in cytomegalovirus infection. In TCRdb, the reads were re-called with MiXCR into one record per CDR3 protein. This sample has more than 150,000 distinct CDR3 sequences, with roughly 19% found just once. The specimen sequenced was PBMCs. Receptors originate from a human donor in good health (CMV status not recorded). Some clones in this sample may be carry-over from other donors' samples.

The CDR3 region is CASSLGRRGQFF. In DNA form, the CDR3 reads TGTGCCAGCAGCTTAGGTCGCAGGGGGCAGTTCTTC. V is TRBV7-2 and J is TRBJ2-1; D may be TRBD1 (6 bases). The length of the CDR3 is 12 residues. Between the trimmed V and J ends, which lost 1 base and 12 bases, there was a span of 10 bases. Germline lookup yields CDR1 SGHTA and CDR2 FQGNSA.

In this sample, this clonotype turned up a few times. V gene TRBV7-2 combines with J gene TRBJ1-3; D gene uncertain. The CDR3 length is 16 residues. V gave up 5 bases and J gave up 0 bases, with 14 bases separating them. In germline, CDR1 is SGHTA, CDR2 FQGNSA. The DNA of the CDR3 is TGTGCCAGCAGCCTGGATACAGCTTTCTCTGGAAACACCATATATTTT. This translates into CASSLDTAFSGNTIYF.

As concerns this clonotype: Compared with germline, one end of the junction differs, possibly owing to a read error. The CDR3 DNA reads TGTGTCAGTAGTACAGGGGGAACGGTCGGGGAGCTGTTTTTT. Its translation: CVSSTGGTVGELFF. The chain links TRBV19 to TRBJ2-2; TRBD1 agrees at 8 bases. Germline V lookup: CDR1 LNHDA, CDR2 SQIVND (reference sequence). The CDR3 length is 14 residues. Based on the CDR3 plus reference TRBV19 and TRBJ2-2, the full variable domain is DGGITQSPKYLFRKEGQNVTLSCEQNLNHDAMYWYRQDPGQGLRLIYYSQIVNDFQKGDIAEGYSVSREKKESFPLTVTSAQKNPTAFYLCVSSTGGTVGELFFGEGSRLTVL.

This clonotype was seen only a few times. The J gene is TRBJ2-7, the V gene TRBV28, with 12 bases lining up with TRBD1. Germline V gene lookup returns CDR1 MDHEN and CDR2 SYDVKM. V gave up 5 bases and J gave up 2 bases; unmatched junction bases: 7. This CDR3 region has 16 residues. The CDR3 DNA reads TGTGCCAGCAGTACGCGGGACAGGGGGCACGCCTACGAGCAGTACTTC. Its protein is CASSTRDRGHAYEQYF.

This rearrangement joins TRBV20-1 to TRBJ2-3, with D possibly TRBD2 on 5 matching bases. V lost 3 bases and J 2 bases, leaving 15 bases between the germline ends. Germline CDR1 reads DFQATT; CDR2 reads SNEGSKA (reference sequence). This CDR3 contains 15 residues. DNA of the CDR3: TGCAGTGCTAGTCCCCAACTAGGGTACACAGATACGCAGTATTTT. The encoded protein is CSASPQLGYTDTQYF.

This chain connects TRBV12-3 or TRBV12-4 to TRBJ1-2, with TRBD1 matching 7 bases. This CDR3 region has 16 residues. With 5 bases clipped from V and 0 bases from J, the junction kept 9 bases outside the gene matches. The CDR3 is CASSEARQGANYGYTF. CDR3 DNA: TGTGCCAGCAGTGAAGCTAGACAGGGAGCTAACTATGGCTACACCTTC.

This clonotype was seen only a few times. This clone may be a read error of a much larger clone one base away. The V call is TRBV7-2, the J call TRBJ2-5; D may be TRBD1 (6 bases). The length of the CDR3 is 13 residues. Trimming removed 3 bases at V and 3 bases at J, with 8 bases between. Germline assignment: CDR1 SGHTA and CDR2 FQGNSA. The DNA for the CDR3 is TGTGCCAGCAGCTTCTCAGGGGAAGAGACCCAGTACTTC. Translated, it gives CASSFSGEETQYF.

This clonotype came up many times. This chain joins TRBV7-2 and TRBJ2-3, with 13 nucleotides matching TRBD2. V lost 4 bases and J lost 4; bases outside the gene matches: 5. The germline V gene has CDR1 SGHTA and CDR2 FQGNSA. CDR3 length equals 16 residues. The CDR3 loop reads CASSSGLAGEADTQYF. CDR3 coding DNA: TGTGCCAGCAGCTCTGGACTAGCGGGAGAAGCAGATACGCAGTATTTT.

This clonotype was observed a handful of times. This sequence joins TRBV5-6 and TRBJ2-1, with 11 bases that match TRBD2. The CDR3 runs 16 residues. Trimming at V came to 0 bases and at J to 6 bases, leaving 5 bases not matched to a gene. Looked up from germline, CDR1 is SGHDT and CDR2 is YYEEEE. The CDR3: CASSLVGSGRANEQFF. In DNA form, the CDR3 reads TGTGCCAGCAGCTTGGTAGGTAGCGGGAGGGCCAATGAGCAGTTCTTC. The full variable domain, its missing parts supplied by reference TRBV5-6 and TRBJ2-1, is DAGVTQSPTHLIKTRGQQVTLRCSPKSGHDTVSWYQQALGQGPQFIFQYYEEEERQRGNFPDRFSGHQFPNYSSELNVNALLLGDSALYLCASSLVGSGRANEQFFGPGTRLTVL.

This clonotype was recorded many times. The V gene is TRBV11-2, the J gene TRBJ2-3; 7 bases line up with TRBD1. Germline values: CDR1 SGHAT, CDR2 FQNNGV. There are 16 residues in the CDR3. The V segment lost 1 base and the J segment 2 bases; nucleotides outside the gene matches: 6. Here the CDR3 reads CASSLGQGFSTDTQYF. The CDR3 DNA follows: TGTGCCAGCAGCTTAGGACAGGGCTTCTCCACAGATACGCAGTATTTT.

This rearrangement joins TRBV20-1 to TRBJ2-1; the match to TRBD2 covers 13 bases. Trimming cost V 0 bases and J 8 bases; bases outside gene matches: 4. CDR1 is DFQATT, CDR2 SNEGSKA, per germline (reference sequence). The CDR3 sequence is 15 residues long. CDR3 coding DNA: TGCAGTGCTAGAGACTGGGGGACTAGCGGGGATGAGCAGTTCTTC. It codes for CSARDWGTSGDEQFF.

The sample holds many counts of this clonotype. The chain is built from TRBV7-2 and TRBJ2-7, with TRBD1 as a possible D gene (7 bases). In germline, CDR1 is SGHTA, CDR2 FQGNSA. Trimming removed 0 bases from V and 2 bases from J, with 11 bases in between. There are 15 residues in the CDR3. For the CDR3, the DNA is TGTGCCAGCAGCTTAGCCCCAGGGGGGACCTACGAGCAGTACTTC. Encoded protein: CASSLAPGGTYEQYF.

The chain uses TRBV7-4 and TRBJ2-6; no firm D call. Germline V CDR1 and CDR2: SGHVT, SQSDAQ. Trimming shortened V by 1 base and J by 2 bases, and 6 bases separated the two germline ends. This CDR3 region has 15 residues. CDR3 nucleotides: TGTGCCAGCAGCTTAGGACTTCCTGGGGCCAACGTCCTGACTTTC. Protein product: CASSLGLPGANVLTF.

Many counts were recorded for this clonotype. V gene TRBV7-9 combines with J gene TRBJ1-1, with a possible D match to TRBD1 (5 bases). Trimming pared 3 bases from V and 4 bases from J, leaving 12 bases between. Germline CDR1 is SEHNR and CDR2 is FQNEAQ (reference sequence). The CDR3 has 14 amino acids. The CDR3 DNA is TGTGCCAGCAGCTTTCAGGGCGCGGGCACTGAAGCTTTCTTT. Residues: CASSFQGAGTEAFF.

This clonotype came up a few times. This chain uses TRBV2 with TRBJ1-1; perhaps TRBD1 as D (5 bases). Germline CDR1 is SNHLY and CDR2 is FYNNEI. Trimming pared 0 bases from V and 5 bases from J, leaving 10 bases between. The CDR3 length is 14 residues. The CDR3 spells CASSEARGVTEAFF. The CDR3 DNA follows: TGTGCCAGCAGTGAAGCGCGGGGGGTGACTGAAGCTTTCTTT.

V usage is TRBV7-9 and J usage is TRBJ1-4; weak D call: TRBD1 (6 bases). The ends were cut back, 5 bases at V and 8 bases at J, with 9 bases in the middle. CDR3 length: 12 residues. CDR1 is SEHNR, CDR2 FQNEAQ, per germline (reference sequence). CDR3: CASSQGWEKLFF. Here the CDR3 DNA reads TGTGCCAGCAGCCAGGGGTGGGAAAAACTGTTTTTT.

The chain links TRBV12-3 or TRBV12-4 to TRBJ1-5; D gene uncertain. This CDR3 has 14 amino acids. Between the trimmed V and J ends, which lost 3 bases and 7 bases, there was a span of 13 bases. CDR3 in DNA: TGTGCCAGCAGTTTGGTGGCTCAAAGGCAGCCCCAGCATTTT. As protein: CASSLVAQRQPQHF.

This chain links TRBV7-6 with TRBJ2-1; D remains unclear. Germline CDR1 is SGHVS and CDR2 is FNYEAQ. The CDR3 length is 13 residues. Trimming removed 2 bases from V and 8 bases from J, with 10 bases in between. CDR3 in amino acids: CASSLHELDEQFF. DNA for the CDR3: TGTGCCAGCAGCTTACACGAGTTGGATGAGCAGTTCTTC.

This clonotype was seen repeatedly, ten times or more. This chain connects TRBV7-8 to TRBJ1-3; tentatively, D is TRBD1 (6 bases). Germline CDR1 SGHVS, CDR2 FQNEAQ. The CDR3 spans 15 residues. Trimming removed 5 bases at V and 3 bases at J, with 14 bases between. The CDR3 nucleotides read TGTGCCAGCAGCGTAAAAGGGGGGGTTGGAAACACCATATATTTT. Amino acid sequence: CASSVKGGVGNTIYF.

This clonotype was detected only a few times. J is TRBJ1-4 and V is TRBV28, with 8 bases lining up with TRBD1. The junction had 10 bases not matched to a gene; V was cut back by 5 bases and J by 8 bases. The CDR3 runs 15 residues. Germline V lookup: CDR1 MDHEN, CDR2 SYDVKM. For the CDR3, the DNA is TGTGCCAGCAGTAGAAGCGACAGGGGACGGGAAAAACTGTTTTTT. Protein: CASSRSDRGREKLFF. The variable domain in full, with the rest retrieved from reference TRBV28 and TRBJ1-4, is DVKVTQSSRYLVKRTGEKVFLECVQDMDHENMFWYRQDPGLGLRLIYFSYDVKMKEKGDIPEGYSVSREKKERFSLILESASTNQTSMYLCASSRSDRGREKLFFGSGTQLSVL.

Details on this clonotype: Possible read error: a much larger clone is one base away. The CDR3 sequence: CASRSARIPETQYF. The CDR3 DNA follows: TGTGCCAGCAGGTCGGCTCGCATCCCGGAGACCCAGTACTTC. This chain links TRBV28 with TRBJ2-5; D gene ambiguous. From germline, CDR1 is MDHEN and CDR2 SYDVKM. V was trimmed by 6 bases and J by 5 bases, leaving 16 bases between them. This CDR3 spans 14 amino acids. The full variable domain, with the rest looked up from reference TRBV28 and TRBJ2-5, is DVKVTQSSRYLVKRTGEKVFLECVQDMDHENMFWYRQDPGLGLRLIYFSYDVKMKEKGDIPEGYSVSREKKERFSLILESASTNQTSMYLCASRSARIPETQYFGPGTRLLVL.

Ten or more counts support this clonotype. The CDR3 loop reads CASSLGQPQRGYTF. CDR3 nucleotides: TGTGCCAGCAGCTTAGGGCAGCCCCAGAGGGGCTACACCTTC. The rearrangement joins TRBV7-9 to TRBJ1-2; D remains ambiguous. From germline, CDR1 is SEHNR and CDR2 FQNEAQ (reference sequence). The CDR3 consists of 14 residues. V was trimmed by 1 base and J by 8 bases, leaving 14 bases between them.

This clonotype was counted only a few times. The rearrangement joins TRBV9 to TRBJ2-5; D is unresolved. The CDR3 spans 16 residues. The ends were cut back, 0 bases at V and 2 bases at J, with 14 bases in the middle. Germline loops: CDR1 SGDLS, CDR2 YYNGEE. DNA of the CDR3: TGTGCCAGCAGCGTAGGAGTTGAGGAATTACAAGAGACCCAGTACTTC. Protein: CASSVGVEELQETQYF.

V and J are TRBV7-9 and TRBJ1-2; a possible D gene is TRBD1 (5 bases). V gave up 5 bases and J gave up 1 base, with 8 bases separating them. Looked up from germline, CDR1 is SEHNR and CDR2 is FQNEAQ (reference sequence). The CDR3 has 13 residues. This CDR3 reads CASSPGLNYGYTF. DNA of the CDR3: TGTGCCAGCAGCCCGGGACTTAACTATGGCTACACCTTC.

This chain joins TRBV28 and TRBJ2-6; weak D call: TRBD2 (5 bases). With 5 bases removed from V and 11 bases from J, the gap between germline ends came to 16 bases. CDR3 length equals 14 residues. The germline V gene encodes CDR1 MDHEN and CDR2 SYDVKM. DNA of the CDR3: TGTGCCAGCAGTCTTTCTCAAGGAGGAGACGTCCTGACTTTC. Translation gives CASSLSQGGDVLTF.